The 9 T cell receptor beta chains below all came from one sample that was sequenced in a study of cytomegalovirus exposure and HLA in healthy donors. A multiplex PCR was run with 60 Vbeta primers and 13 Jbeta primers. Method: immunoSEQ multiplex PCR; TCRdb's copy keeps in-frame clones and lacks some. This repertoire shows roughly 120,000 clones, under 70% found once; its top ten account for roughly 8.3%. The sequencing sample was made of PBMCs. Every receptor here comes from a man younger than 35 in good health and CMV-seropositive.

V is TRBV5-1 and J is TRBJ1-1, with TRBD1 identical over 7 bases. Germline CDR1 reads SGHRS; CDR2 reads YFSETQ. V was clipped by 2 bases and J by 5 bases; unmatched bases: 12. The CDR3 extends over 16 amino acids. CDR3 sequence: CASSFSLRGLETEAFF. CDR3 DNA: TGCGCCAGCAGCTTCTCTTTGAGGGGGCTAGAGACTGAAGCTTTCTTT.

J is TRBJ1-2 and V is TRBV5-6, with D possibly matching TRBD1 (5 bases). This CDR3 has 14 amino acids. The germline V gene encodes CDR1 SGHDT and CDR2 YYEEEE. Trimming left V 7 bases short and J 6 bases short, with 19 bases between. The CDR3 bases are TGTGCCAGCCACACCCCGACGGGGGAGAATGGCTACACCTTC. This sequence encodes CASHTPTGENGYTF.

This clone was seen once. The chain carries TRBV5-1 and TRBJ2-1, with TRBD2 matching 8 bases. J was trimmed by 1 base and V by 4 bases; bases with no gene match: 4. CDR3 length: 15 residues. In germline, CDR1 is SGHRS, CDR2 YFSETQ. The CDR3: CASSRASGSYNEQFF. CDR3 DNA: TGCGCCAGCAGCCGAGCTAGCGGGTCCTACAATGAGCAGTTCTTC.

This chain links TRBV9 with TRBJ1-5, with D possibly being TRBD1 (5 bases). Trimming cost V 3 bases and J 7 bases, with 20 bases left between them. This CDR3 contains 16 residues. Germline V lookup: CDR1 SGDLS, CDR2 YYNGEE. This CDR3 reads CASSAPKGLNGQPQHF. CDR3 sequence (DNA): TGTGCCAGCAGCGCACCGAAGGGGCTTAACGGGCAGCCCCAGCATTTT.

This clone was observed a handful of times. The chain recombines TRBV6-6 with TRBJ2-2, with no clear D. V was trimmed by 4 bases and J by 2 bases, leaving 2 bases between them. CDR3 length equals 12 residues. Germline lookup yields CDR1 MNHNY and CDR2 SVGAGI (reference sequence). CDR3 DNA sequence: TGTGCCAGCAGTTCTAACACCGGGGAGCTGTTTTTT. It translates to CASSSNTGELFF.

J is TRBJ2-3 and V is TRBV15; TRBD1 aligns across 7 bases. CDR3 length equals 18 residues. V shed 0 bases and J 5 bases; nucleotides not matched to a gene: 14. Germline loops: CDR1 LNHNV, CDR2 YYDKDF (reference sequence). DNA for the CDR3: TGTGCCACCAGCAGAGATCTTTTGGGACAGAACTACCAAGATACGCAGTATTTT. This sequence encodes CATSRDLLGQNYQDTQYF.

As concerns this clone: At one end the junction does not follow the germline gene, possibly because of a read error. The V and J genes are TRBV7-9 and TRBJ2-1, with TRBD1 matching 8 bases. CDR3 length: 15 amino acids. Germline CDR1 reads SEHNR; CDR2 reads FQNEAQ (reference sequence). CDR3 residues: CASRLVGQAYNEQFF. The CDR3, as DNA: TGTGCCAGCAGATTAGTGGGACAGGCCTACAATGAGCAGTTCTTC.

This chain links TRBV29-1 with TRBJ2-3; possible D gene TRBD2, 5 bases. V was clipped by 3 bases and J by 6 bases, with 10 bases between them. The CDR3 covers 12 residues. Germline CDR1 SQVTM, CDR2 ANQGSEA. CDR3 sequence: CSVDPGDDTQYF. The CDR3 nucleotides are TGCAGCGTTGATCCCGGGGATGATACGCAGTATTTT.

In this sample, this clone turned up once. The chain has TRBV5-4 and TRBJ2-2; D might be TRBD2 (6 bases). Per germline, CDR1 SGHNT and CDR2 YYREEE (reference sequence). The V end lost 3 bases, the J end lost 4 bases, and 10 bases lay between the germline ends. There are 14 residues in the CDR3. The CDR3 loop is CASSWWGVTGELFF. In DNA, the CDR3 is TGTGCCAGCAGCTGGTGGGGGGTCACCGGGGAGCTGTTTTTT.